A selection of T cell receptor beta chains follows, all from one sample in a study of blood T cells in healthy people across ages. TCRdb called the 5' RACE reads again in MiXCR, with one record for every CDR3 protein. The data hold approximately 1,000,000 distinct CDR3 sequences, with around 43% observed a single time. The sequencing sample was made of blood. All receptors come from a woman aged 55-70 years in good health. The conserved cysteine and the conserved F or W are not part of the CDR3 here. Fields, in order: D gene, V gene, J gene, CDR3 protein. D genes are given only for firm matches.

TRBD2,TRBV20-1,TRBJ2-5,SASQGVAGQETQY
TRBD2,TRBV14,TRBJ2-7,ASSQAGGGEQY
-,TRBV6-1,TRBJ1-4,ASSMRTADTNEKLF
-,TRBV9,TRBJ1-2,ASSVVFNYGYT
-,TRBV29-1,TRBJ2-1,SVESPASAYNEQF
-,TRBV5-1,TRBJ2-1,ASSLEDSNNEQF
TRBD1,TRBV10-3,-,AISPGQGDEQY
-,TRBV11-2,TRBJ2-7,ASSLAPSAQPGEQY
-,TRBV5-6,TRBJ2-5,ASSLALDVQETQY
-,TRBV4-1,-,ASSLEGSGQETQY
-,TRBV6-6,TRBJ2-5,ASSYHVGGKETQY
-,TRBV7-9,TRBJ2-7,ASSSETRQSSYEQY
-,TRBV27,TRBJ2-3,ASSLLVRDTQY
TRBD2,TRBV27,TRBJ2-7,ASSLSGGGDPYEQY